This TCR beta chain was captured by sequencing in a study of blood T cell repertoires in COVID-19. Germline lookup yields CDR1 MNHEY and CDR2 SVGEGT. This CDR3 region has 13 residues. V lost 6 bases to trimming and J lost 4 bases; unmatched junction nucleotides: 4. Profiling relied on immunoSEQ multiplex PCR, and the TCRdb table lists in-frame clones only, not all of them. The sample consists of some 75,000 clones, 65% to 90% of them appearing once. The chain employs TRBV6-2 or TRBV6-3 and TRBJ1-2; 8 nucleotides line up with TRBD1. Sequencing was done on a sample of peripheral blood. This clonotype was sampled from a man older than 75 with COVID-19, enrolled during active disease. This CDR3 is CASRYTGGYGYTF. Written as DNA, the CDR3 is TGTGCCAGCAGGTACACAGGGGGCTATGGCTACACCTTC.